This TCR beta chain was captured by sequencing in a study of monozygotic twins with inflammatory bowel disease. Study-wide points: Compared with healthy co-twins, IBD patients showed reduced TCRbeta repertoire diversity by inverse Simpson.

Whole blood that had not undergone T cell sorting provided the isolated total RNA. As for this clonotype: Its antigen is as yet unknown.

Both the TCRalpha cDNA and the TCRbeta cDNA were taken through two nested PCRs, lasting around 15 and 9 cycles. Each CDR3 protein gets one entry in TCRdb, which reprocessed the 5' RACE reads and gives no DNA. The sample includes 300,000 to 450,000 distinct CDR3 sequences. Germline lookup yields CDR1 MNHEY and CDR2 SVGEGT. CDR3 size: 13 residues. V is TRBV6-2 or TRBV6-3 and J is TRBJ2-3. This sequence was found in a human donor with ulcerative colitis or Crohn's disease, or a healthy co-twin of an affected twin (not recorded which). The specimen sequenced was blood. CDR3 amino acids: CASSYDSTDTQYF.